This T cell receptor (beta chain) was captured by sequencing in a study of a mutant IDH1 vaccine in newly diagnosed glioma. Overall study context: At weeks 1, 3, 5, 7, 11, 15, 19 and 23, patients received a vaccination, eight in all. Males made up about 60% and females about 40% of treated patients, whose mean age was roughly 40 years.

The method was immunoSEQ multiplex PCR; TCRdb's version includes in-frame clones alone and lacks a portion of them. This sample yields approximately 76,000 clones, of which around 90% are seen a single time; 0.5% to 0.7% belongs to the top ten. Time point of the sample: week 5, during vaccination. The content of each vaccine dose was 300 ug of mutant IDH1 20-mer peptide, and topical imiquimod accompanied it. Notes on this clone: Its antigen is currently unknown.

Here the sequenced sample was PBMCs, taken from a glioma patient whose treatment included an IDH1 peptide vaccine. This sequence was found in a woman aged 50 to 60 with glioma.

CDR3 sequence: CASSQGLAGGRRAKNIQYF. The CDR3 nucleotides read TGTGCCAGCAGCCAGGGACTAGCGGGAGGGCGAAGGGCCAAAAACATTCAGTACTTC. The chain combines TRBV4-2 with TRBJ2-4, with 16 bases fitting TRBD2. Germline V gene data show CDR1 as LGHNA and CDR2 as YNFKEQ. The V gene end was trimmed by 3 bases and the J gene end by 1 base; junction bases not matched to a gene: 6. The CDR3 totals 19 residues.